Listed here is a single T cell receptor (beta chain). Other DNA sequences from this sample encode an identical CDR3 as well. Thyroid surgery was preceded by no treatment in any patient. Through MiXCR, TCRdb re-clonotyped the PCR reads. The sample lists about 38,000 clones, over 40% occurring once. The sample is drawn from a study of metastatic and nonmetastatic thyroid tumors. This CDR3 has 14 residues. V was pared by 0 bases and J by 2 bases, with 9 bases between. From germline, CDR1 is SGHRS and CDR2 YFSETQ. This TCR was sampled from a male donor with papillary thyroid cancer or a benign thyroid nodule (not recorded which). Some clones in this sample may be carry-over from other donors' samples. The genes are TRBV5-1 and TRBJ2-7; D unresolved. Sequenced input: tumor tissue. In DNA form, the CDR3 reads TGCGCCAGCAGCTTGGCCTTAGGGACCTACGAGCAGTACTTC. Its translation: CASSLALGTYEQYF. The full variable domain, rest sourced from reference TRBV5-1 and TRBJ2-7, is KAGVTQTPRYLIKTRGQQVTLSCSPISGHRSVSWYQQTPGQGLQFLFEYFSETQRNKGNFPGRFSGRQFSNSRSEMNVSTLELGDSALYLCASSLALGTYEQYFGPGTRLTVT.